These 11 T cell receptor beta chains originate from one sample sequenced in a study of blood T cell repertoires in COVID-19. The data were produced by immunoSEQ multiplex PCR, yet TCRdb's version contains in-frame clones alone and is incomplete. The sample has 150,000 or so clones; roughly 84% are singletons. Sequencing input: peripheral blood. These receptor sequences come from a man aged 55 to 70 with COVID-19, enrolled during active disease.

This clone showed up just once. As DNA, the CDR3 is TGTGCCAGCAGCTTAGTGGTGACTAGCGGGTACGAGCAGTACTTC. Protein sequence: CASSLVVTSGYEQYF. The chain combines TRBV7-2 with TRBJ2-7; 10 nucleotides line up with TRBD2. The CDR3 is 15 amino acids. The ends lost 1 base at V and 4 bases at J; junction bases unmatched: 4. Germline CDR1 SGHTA, CDR2 FQGNSA.

J is TRBJ1-1 and V is TRBV5-1; D perhaps matches TRBD1 (5 bases). Trimming cost V 4 bases and J 0 bases, with 13 bases left between them. CDR3 length equals 15 residues. Germline loops: CDR1 SGHRS, CDR2 YFSETQ. The CDR3 loop reads CASSPQGNMNTEAFF. CDR3 nucleotides: TGCGCCAGCAGCCCGCAGGGAAACATGAACACTGAAGCTTTCTTT.

This chain joins TRBV19 and TRBJ2-5, with 7 bases matching TRBD2. Germline V lookup: CDR1 LNHDA, CDR2 SQIVND (reference sequence). The CDR3 consists of 15 residues. Trimming removed 2 bases from V and 5 bases from J; junction bases left unmatched: 8. The CDR3 loop is CASSIRTSSAETQYF. The CDR3 nucleotides are TGTGCCAGTAGTATAAGGACTAGTTCGGCGGAGACCCAGTACTTC.

This rearrangement joins TRBV5-1 to TRBJ1-3; TRBD1 aligns across 8 bases. Trimming cost V 4 bases and J 4 bases; bases outside gene matches: 13. The CDR3 is made up of 17 amino acids. Germline assignment: CDR1 SGHRS and CDR2 YFSETQ. The CDR3 loop reads CASSHWDRNEAGNTIYF. CDR3 nucleotides: TGCGCCAGCAGCCACTGGGACAGGAATGAGGCGGGAAACACCATATATTTT.

The chain employs TRBV5-6 and TRBJ2-4; no clear D. With 1 base removed from V and 0 bases from J, the gap between germline ends came to 14 bases. From germline, CDR1 is SGHDT and CDR2 YYEEEE. CDR3 length: 17 amino acids. The CDR3 loop reads CASSLSPQALAKNIQYF. The CDR3, as DNA: TGTGCCAGCAGCTTGAGTCCGCAGGCTCTAGCCAAAAACATTCAGTACTTC.

This clone was seen a handful of times. The chain recombines TRBV2 with TRBJ2-3, with TRBD2 matching 12 bases. Germline V gene data show CDR1 as SNHLY and CDR2 as FYNNEI. Losses at the gene ends were 7 bases for V and 0 bases for J; bases not matched to a gene: 8. The CDR3 has 17 amino acids. CDR3 DNA sequence: TGTGCCAGCACTCGACCGGGACTAGCGGGTAGCACAGATACGCAGTATTTT. Residues: CASTRPGLAGSTDTQYF.

This clone was seen a handful of times. The rearrangement links TRBV7-9 to TRBJ1-1, with 7 bases identical to TRBD1. This CDR3 is built from 15 residues. V was pared by 1 base and J by 5 bases, with 7 bases of the junction left unmatched. The germline gives CDR1 SEHNR, CDR2 FQNEAQ (reference sequence). CDR3 sequence reads: CASSLDAGGWTEAFF. CDR3 sequence (DNA): TGTGCCAGCAGCTTAGACGCAGGGGGTTGGACTGAAGCTTTCTTT.

The chain employs TRBV27 and TRBJ1-1, with TRBD1 as a possible D gene (6 bases). The CDR3 runs 15 residues. The V and J ends lost 5 bases and 4 bases respectively, with 17 bases between them. CDR1 MNHEY and CDR2 SMNVEV come from the germline V gene (reference sequence). This CDR3 reads CASSTSKGDATEAFF. The CDR3 DNA reads TGTGCCAGCAGTACCTCAAAGGGGGACGCCACTGAAGCTTTCTTT.

This chain connects TRBV24-1 to TRBJ2-2, with D maybe TRBD1 (6 bases). CDR1 is KGHDR and CDR2 is SFDVKD in the germline V gene. V lost 3 bases and J lost 7, with 17 bases in between. The CDR3 sequence is 16 residues long. The CDR3 DNA sequence: TGTGCCACCAGTGATCCCCTGCCCAGGGGTGGCGGGGAGCTGTTTTTT. This encodes CATSDPLPRGGGELFF.

The chain carries TRBV19 and TRBJ1-2; possibly TRBD1 for D (5 bases). CDR3 length: 15 residues. Deletions cut 6 bases from V and 6 bases from J, with 20 bases between. Germline CDR1 is LNHDA and CDR2 is SQIVND (reference sequence). Written as DNA, the CDR3 is TGTGCCAGTAGATTAATCGGGACTCCGGGCCATGGCTACACCTTC. This codes for CASRLIGTPGHGYTF.

This CDR3 is CASSDHHGGARDTQYF. CDR3 DNA: TGTGCCAGCAGTGACCATCACGGGGGGGCCAGGGATACGCAGTATTTT. V usage is TRBV6-4 and J usage is TRBJ2-3, with 8 bases lining up with TRBD2. V was clipped by 2 bases and J by 6 bases; unmatched bases: 10. The CDR3 spans 16 residues. Germline lookup yields CDR1 MRHNA and CDR2 SNTAGT.